This is a list of T cell receptor beta chains from one sample in a study of early T cells in non-severe SARS-CoV-2 infection. TCRdb redid the calling of the 5' RACE reads with MiXCR, one entry per CDR3 protein. This sample has fewer than 85,000 distinct CDR3 sequences, with more than 14% found just once. The specimen comprised whole blood, sampled at baseline. Receptors were obtained from an adult who was a healthcare worker with PCR-confirmed SARS-CoV-2 infection or an uninfected control (not recorded which). CDR3s include the opening cysteine and the closing phenylalanine or tryptophan. D genes are given only for firm matches. Clone size appears in some rows only: once, few, many, or a class for an expanded clone.

abundance | j_gene | d_gene | v_gene | CDR3nt | CDR3aa
. | TRBJ2-3 | . | TRBV29-1 | TGCAGCCCTTGGTGGGGGGATACGCAGTATTTT | CSPWWGDTQYF
many | TRBJ2-1 | . | TRBV28 | TGTGCCAGCAGTTTAAGGACAAACTCCTACAATGAGCAGTTCTTC | CASSLRTNSYNEQFF
many | TRBJ2-1 | TRBD2 | TRBV25-1 | TGTGCCAGCAGTGACCCGACTAGCGGAGACAATGAGCAGTTCTTC | CASSDPTSGDNEQFF
. | TRBJ2-7 | TRBD1 | TRBV29-1 | TGCAGCGTTGAAGAAGAAATGGGACAGCACTACGAGCAGTACTTC | CSVEEEMGQHYEQYF
. | TRBJ2-1 | . | TRBV4-2 | TGTGCCAGCAGCCGACAGCGAGACTACAATGAGCAGTTCTTC | CASSRQRDYNEQFF
. | TRBJ1-3 | . | TRBV28 | TGTGCCAGCAGCGCATTTTACTCTGGAAACACCATATATTTT | CASSAFYSGNTIYF
many | TRBJ2-2 | TRBD2 | TRBV7-3 | TGTGCCAGCAGCCCATCCGGGACTAGTGCCACCGGGGAGCTGTTTTTT | CASSPSGTSATGELFF
. | TRBJ2-3 | . | TRBV19 | TGTGCCAGTAGTAACCAGCGACGAACAGATACGCAGTATTTT | CASSNQRRTDTQYF
. | TRBJ2-2 | . | TRBV24-1 | TGTGCCACCAGTGATGACCCCCGGGAACCCTCGTGGACCGGGGAGCTGTTTTTT | CATSDDPREPSWTGELFF
. | TRBJ1-5 | . | TRBV28 | TGTGCCAGCAGCCCCGGGACTAGGGATCAGCCCCAGCATTTT | CASSPGTRDQPQHF
. | TRBJ2-5 | . | TRBV20-1 | TGCAGTGCTGGAGCCCCTGGGGGTGGAACCCAGTACTTC | CSAGAPGGGTQYF
few | TRBJ2-7 | TRBD2 | TRBV10-3 | TGTGCCATCAGTGAGCCGAACCCTAGCGGCTCCTACGAGCAGTACTTC | CAISEPNPSGSYEQYF
few | TRBJ1-6 | . | TRBV11-2 | TGTGCCAGCAGCTTAGATCAGTCCTATAATTCACCCCTCCACTTT | CASSLDQSYNSPLHF
few | TRBJ2-7 | . | TRBV7-9 | TGTGCCAGCAGCTCCCAAGGTTGGGAGCAGTACTTC | CASSSQGWEQYF
few | TRBJ2-3 | . | TRBV12-3/TRBV12-4 | TGTGCCAGCAGTTTGATGCAGGGTGCAGATACGCAGTATTTT | CASSLMQGADTQYF
many | TRBJ2-3 | TRBD2 | TRBV6-6 | TGTGCCAGCACCACGGGTTGGGGGAGGGCCTCGGACACAGATACGCAGTATTTT | CASTTGWGRASDTDTQYF
many | TRBJ2-3 | TRBD2 | TRBV29-1 | TGCAGCGAGACTAGCGGGAGTGGTACGCAGTATTTT | CSETSGSGTQYF